A selection of T cell receptor beta chains follows, all from one sample in a study of blood T cell repertoires in COVID-19. Some clones are missing from TCRdb's copy, which holds only in-frame ones; the method was immunoSEQ multiplex PCR. The repertoire holds 200,000 or so clones, with around 89% as singletons. The sample taken for sequencing was PBMCs or T cells enriched from blood (not recorded which). These receptors all come from a woman in her twenties or thirties who had recovered from COVID-19. Each CDR3 is given with its conserved first and last residue. D genes are given only for firm matches. Some rows have no size entry. The others give once, few or many, or a class for an expanded clone.

D gene,J gene,clone size,V gene,CDR3 DNA,CDR3 protein
.,TRBJ1-1,.,TRBV7-2,TGTGCCAGCAGCTTAGGAGGCCAGATCACTGAAGCTTTCTTT,CASSLGGQITEAFF
TRBD1,TRBJ1-1,.,TRBV7-2,TGTGCCAGCAGCCGGAGATTATGGGACAGGGGAGAAACTGAAGCTTTCTTT,CASSRRLWDRGETEAFF
TRBD1,TRBJ2-1,.,TRBV6-5,TGTGCCAGCAGTTCCGGGACAGGTTTATACAATGAGCAGTTCTTC,CASSSGTGLYNEQFF
.,TRBJ2-7,few,TRBV12-3/TRBV12-4,TGTGCCAGCAGTTTCGACAACTCCTACGAGCAGTACTTC,CASSFDNSYEQYF
TRBD2,TRBJ2-2,.,TRBV7-8,TGTGCCAGCCGGATGAGCGGCGGGGGGAACACCGGGGAGCTGTTTTTT,CASRMSGGGNTGELFF
.,TRBJ1-6,.,TRBV6-1,TGTGCCAGCTCAGGGTCCTATAATTCACCCCTCCACTTT,CASSGSYNSPLHF
.,TRBJ1-5,.,TRBV19,TGTGCCAGTAGTTTGGACAGCCCACCTCAGCCCCAGCATTTT,CASSLDSPPQPQHF
TRBD1,TRBJ2-5,.,TRBV7-9,TGTGCCAGCAGCTTCCGGGGACAGCAAGAGACCCAGTACTTC,CASSFRGQQETQYF
TRBD1,TRBJ2-3,.,TRBV19,TGTGCCAGTAGCACGGACAGGACAGATACGCAGTATTTT,CASSTDRTDTQYF
TRBD2,TRBJ2-3,.,TRBV9,TGTGCCAGCAGCGTAGCCGACAGCGGGGGGGCAGATACGCAGTATTTT,CASSVADSGGADTQYF
TRBD1,TRBJ2-5,.,TRBV5-1,TGCGCCAGCAGCTTAGGGACAGGGGACCAAGAGACCCAGTACTTC,CASSLGTGDQETQYF
.,TRBJ1-2,.,TRBV4-1,TGCGCCAGCAGCCACGACAGGAGATCCTATGGCTACACCTTC,CASSHDRRSYGYTF
TRBD2,TRBJ2-3,.,TRBV7-2,TGTGCCAGCAGACGCAGCGGGGGGCCTAGCACAGATACGCAGTATTTT,CASRRSGGPSTDTQYF
TRBD1,TRBJ1-1,few,TRBV27,TGTGCCAGCAGTTTGACAGGGGGCGAACGCCTGAACACTGAAGCTTTCTTT,CASSLTGGERLNTEAFF
.,TRBJ2-1,few,TRBV5-1,TGCGCCAGCAGTCGCCCAGGGGTCCAGAGCTCCTACAATGAGCAGTTCTTC,CASSRPGVQSSYNEQFF
.,TRBJ2-5,.,TRBV29-1,TGCAGCGTTGCCCCTCCCGTGGCACGCGAGACCCAGTACTTC,CSVAPPVARETQYF
.,TRBJ1-6,.,TRBV7-9,TGTGCCAGCAGCACAGAGCCGGCGGGGCCAGGTAATTCACCCCTCCACTTT,CASSTEPAGPGNSPLHF
.,TRBJ1-2,.,TRBV3-1/TRBV3-2,TGTGCCAGCAGCCCTAGGGACAATAACTATGGCTACACCTTC,CASSPRDNNYGYTF
.,TRBJ1-2,.,TRBV29-1,TGCAGCGTTGAATTGAGGGGACTTGGCTACACCTTC,CSVELRGLGYTF
.,TRBJ2-3,.,TRBV7-6,TGTGCCAGCAGCCACGGATGGGGGGGCACAGATACGCAGTATTTT,CASSHGWGGTDTQYF
.,TRBJ1-3,.,TRBV6-6,TGTGCCAGCAATTTCAGACTCAGAAACACCATATATTTT,CASNFRLRNTIYF
TRBD2,TRBJ2-3,.,TRBV11-2,TGTGCCAGCAGCTTGTTAGCGGGGGGCACAGATACGCAGTATTTT,CASSLLAGGTDTQYF
TRBD1,TRBJ2-6,.,TRBV5-1,TGCGCCAGCAGCGACGACAGGGGGCCTGGGGCCAACGTCCTGACTTTC,CASSDDRGPGANVLTF
.,TRBJ1-4,.,TRBV9,TGTGCCAGCAGCGTAGGCAGGGATGAAAAACTGTTTTTT,CASSVGRDEKLFF
.,TRBJ2-3,once,TRBV4-3,TGCGCCAGCAGCCGACAGCGTCGCACAGATACGCAGTATTTT,CASSRQRRTDTQYF
.,TRBJ2-3,.,TRBV7-6,TGTGCCAGCAGCCCGCTAGAAAGCACAGATACGCAGTATTTT,CASSPLESTDTQYF
TRBD2,TRBJ2-1,.,TRBV7-9,TGTGCCAGCAGCTTCGGGGCCCGACTAGCGGGGGGTTACAATGAGCAGTTCTTC,CASSFGARLAGGYNEQFF
.,TRBJ1-1,.,TRBV12-3/TRBV12-4,TGTGCCAGCAGTTTTACGGCGGTAAGTGAAGCTTTCTTT,CASSFTAVSEAFF
.,TRBJ2-5,.,TRBV6-5,TGTGCCAGCAAACCCCGAGACACTTATTTGGAGACCCAGTACTTC,CASKPRDTYLETQYF
.,TRBJ1-2,.,TRBV5-4,TGTGCCAGCAGCTTGACCCAGGAGGGACATGGCTACACCTTC,CASSLTQEGHGYTF
.,TRBJ1-1,.,TRBV7-3,TGTGCCAGCAGCCCAACAGGGATCATGAACACTGAAGCTTTCTTT,CASSPTGIMNTEAFF
.,TRBJ1-1,.,TRBV18,TGTGCCAGCTCACCTCTCCCGGGGGACACTGAAGCTTTCTTT,CASSPLPGDTEAFF
TRBD1,TRBJ2-7,.,TRBV27,TGTGCCAGCAGTCCGTCGACAGGGGGCTCTTCCGAGCAGTACTTC,CASSPSTGGSSEQYF
TRBD1,TRBJ2-1,.,TRBV28,TGTGCCAGCAGTTTATATGGGGACAGCGTCAATGAGCAGTTCTTC,CASSLYGDSVNEQFF
.,TRBJ2-1,.,TRBV19,TGTGCCAGTACCCCCGGTGGGAGCTCCTACAATGAGCAGTTCTTC,CASTPGGSSYNEQFF
.,TRBJ1-5,.,TRBV19,TGTGCCAGTAGGGTAGCAGGGAATCAGCCCCAGCATTTT,CASRVAGNQPQHF
.,TRBJ1-6,few,TRBV6-7,TGTGCCAGCAGTTATATGACAGAAGACAGAAGCTCCTATAATTCACCCCTCCACTTT,CASSYMTEDRSSYNSPLHF
.,TRBJ1-6,.,TRBV28,TGTGCCAGCAGTCCTACAGGGTCCTCCTATAATTCACCCCTCCACTTT,CASSPTGSSYNSPLHF
.,TRBJ1-1,.,TRBV11-2,TGTGCCAGCAGCGTCGACCCACAGGCGAACACTGAAGCTTTCTTT,CASSVDPQANTEAFF
.,TRBJ2-1,.,TRBV6-1,TGTGCCAGCAGTGAAGGAAGGAGCCGCAATGAGCAGTTCTTC,CASSEGRSRNEQFF
TRBD1,TRBJ1-5,once,TRBV19,TGTGCCAGTAGTGGGAATGACAGGGGAATTCAGCCCCAGCATTTT,CASSGNDRGIQPQHF
.,TRBJ1-6,once,TRBV5-5,TGTGCCAGCAGCTTCGGGCAGGGGAGTTCCTATAATTCACCCCTCCACTTT,CASSFGQGSSYNSPLHF
.,TRBJ1-5,.,TRBV6-5,TGTGCCAGCAGGGCTACAAGGGAGGAACAGCCCCAGCATTTT,CASRATREEQPQHF
TRBD1,TRBJ1-1,.,TRBV6-5,TGTGCCAGCAGCTGGGACAGGGGGAACACTGAAGCTTTCTTT,CASSWDRGNTEAFF
TRBD1,TRBJ1-2,.,TRBV6-2/TRBV6-3,TGTGCCAGCAGTCCACGGACAGGGGAGGGCTACACCTTC,CASSPRTGEGYTF
.,TRBJ1-1,.,TRBV4-3,TGCGCCAGCAGCCAAGCCGACAGGAGGAACACTGAAGCTTTCTTT,CASSQADRRNTEAFF
.,TRBJ2-3,.,TRBV11-2,TGTGCCAGCAGCCCAGTCCAGGGTCGGGCAGATACGCAGTATTTT,CASSPVQGRADTQYF
.,TRBJ1-2,.,TRBV6-2/TRBV6-3,TGTGCCAGCAGTTCCGGGTCAGGGCGAGTCCATGGCTACACCTTC,CASSSGSGRVHGYTF
.,TRBJ2-4,once,TRBV19,TGTGCCAGTAGTATGAGTCGGGGGGCCGTCGCAAGTAGCATTCAGTACTTC,CASSMSRGAVASSIQYF
.,TRBJ1-2,.,TRBV7-8,TGTGCCAGCAGCTTAGGCGAAGGGAGAGGCTACACCTTC,CASSLGEGRGYTF
TRBD1,TRBJ1-1,.,TRBV3-1/TRBV3-2,TGTGCCAGCAAGGAGGGGGACAGGGGAACTGAAGCTTTCTTT,CASKEGDRGTEAFF
.,TRBJ2-7,.,TRBV6-5,TGTGCCAGCAGCCGTACGAGGGACGAGCAGTACTTC,CASSRTRDEQYF
.,TRBJ2-3,few,TRBV7-3,TGTGCCAGCAGCCCCCCAGGAGGGGATACGCAGTATTTT,CASSPPGGDTQYF
TRBD1,TRBJ1-5,.,TRBV9,TGTGCCAGCCAACAGGGGGGTTTTCAGCCCCAGCATTTT,CASQQGGFQPQHF
.,TRBJ2-3,.,TRBV12-5,TGTGCTAGTGGGGCGGCCGGCGGGTATTTT,CASGAAGGYF
.,TRBJ2-7,.,TRBV7-2,TGTGCCAGCAGCCCCCGCACTTCGAGGGAGCAGTACTTC,CASSPRTSREQYF
.,TRBJ1-3,.,TRBV7-2,TGTGCCAGCAGCTTGAGGAGGTTAGGTGGAAACACCATATATTTT,CASSLRRLGGNTIYF
TRBD1,TRBJ1-2,.,TRBV18,TGTGCCAGCTCACCGTCGGGACAGGGGAGAGGGGGCTACACCTTC,CASSPSGQGRGGYTF